This T cell receptor (beta chain) was obtained from a study of blood T cell repertoires in COVID-19. Study context: Donors in the United States, Italy and Spain gave samples during acute or convalescent COVID-19. Sources were T cells, B-cell-depleted T cells, or PBMCs; the material itself was cDNA or gDNA.

Original methodology: Quantification of nucleated cells was approximated via reference gene primer amplification. Some clones are missing from TCRdb's copy, which holds only in-frame ones; the method was immunoSEQ multiplex PCR. The V and J calls and clone size come from that table; D and trimming were worked out from the DNA. The sample gives under 350,000 clones, 65% to 90% of which show up once; less than 15% is in the top ten. CDR1 is SGHRS and CDR2 is YFSETQ in the germline V gene. The CDR3 runs to 16 residues. Trimming took off 0 bases at V and 2 bases at J, with 15 bases between the two ends. The chain joins TRBV5-1 to TRBJ2-7; D perhaps matches TRBD2 (6 bases). This receptor was obtained from a human donor in a cohort sampled during active COVID-19. Specimen: peripheral blood. The CDR3 sequence: CASSLESLSGAYEQYF. In nucleotides, the CDR3 is TGCGCCAGCAGCTTGGAATCTCTTTCGGGGGCCTACGAGCAGTACTTC.